Listed here are 10 T cell receptor beta chains from one sample, sequenced in a study of shared clonotypes between healthy human individuals. In the naive CD8 group, cells lacked CD45RO and were positively selected for CCR7, so terminally differentiated effector memory CD45RA+ cells were left out. Generated by immunoSEQ multiplex PCR, the TCRdb table keeps only in-frame clones and is missing some. Seen here are some 2 million clones, around 96% observed once, and the top ten hold more than 0.95%. The source material was naive CD8+ T cells sorted from blood. These receptors were taken from a man younger than 35 in good health.

The rearrangement uses TRBV7-9 and TRBJ2-1, with D perhaps TRBD1 (6 bases). Germline V CDR1 and CDR2: SEHNR, FQNEAQ (reference sequence). CDR3 size: 14 residues. Trimming pared 3 bases from V and 5 bases from J, leaving 11 bases between. The CDR3 bases are TGTGCCAGCAGCTTGGGGGCCGGTGACAATGAGCAGTTCTTC. Its protein product is CASSLGAGDNEQFF.

This clone was recorded only once. The CDR3 DNA is TGTGCCAGTTCCCTCGTAGTGGGGGAGACCCAGTACTTC. Translation gives CASSLVVGETQYF. The V and J genes are TRBV19 and TRBJ2-5; D is undetermined. Germline CDR1 LNHDA, CDR2 SQIVND (reference sequence). V lost 8 bases to trimming and J lost 5 bases, with 15 bases between them. This CDR3 is built from 13 residues.

This rearrangement joins TRBV19 to TRBJ2-3; D gene uncertain. This CDR3 has 15 amino acids. Germline V gives CDR1 LNHDA, CDR2 SQIVND (reference sequence). V was cut by 10 bases and J by 1 base, with 18 bases left in between. CDR3 nucleotide sequence: TGTGCCACCTCTGAGACGCGATACGGCACAGATACGCAGTATTTT. Its translation is CATSETRYGTDTQYF.

The rearrangement links TRBV5-6 to TRBJ2-7; D may be TRBD2 (5 bases). V gave up 0 bases and J gave up 5 bases, with 9 bases separating them. Germline CDR1 is SGHDT and CDR2 is YYEEEE. The CDR3 loop spans 13 amino acids. DNA of the CDR3: TGTGCCAGCAGCTTGGTACGAGGGAACGAGCAGTACTTC. It specifies CASSLVRGNEQYF.

The J gene is TRBJ2-5, the V gene TRBV5-4, with a tentative D call TRBD1 (5 bases). The CDR3 contains 15 residues. Trimming stripped 3 bases from V and 2 bases from J, with 14 bases between. From germline, CDR1 is SGHNT and CDR2 YYREEE (reference sequence). CDR3 DNA sequence: TGTGCCAGCAGCTACGACAGAGCATCTCAAGAGACCCAGTACTTC. Its protein is CASSYDRASQETQYF.

On this clone: Sequence at one end of the junction differs from germline and may be a read error. V is TRBV19 and J is TRBJ2-1, with D hard to call. Looked up from germline, CDR1 is LNHDA and CDR2 is SQIVND (reference sequence). There are 13 residues in the CDR3. The CDR3 spells CASSIIHYTEQFF. The CDR3 DNA follows: TGTGCCAGTAGTATCATCCATTACACTGAGCAGTTCTTC.

With regard to this clone: The sample has other DNA sequences that encode this CDR3 too. This CDR3 is CASSLAPSYEQYF. The CDR3 DNA sequence: TGCGCCAGCAGCTTGGCCCCCTCCTACGAGCAGTACTTC. The chain uses TRBV5-1 and TRBJ2-7; D ambiguous. The CDR3 is 13 amino acids. Germline-derived CDR1 and CDR2 are SGHRS and YFSETQ. The V gene lost 0 bases and the J gene lost 0 bases, with 4 bases spanning the gap.

The chain is built from TRBV4-1 and TRBJ2-5; 8 nucleotides agree with TRBD2. The CDR3 is 14 residues long. Per germline, CDR1 MGHRA and CDR2 YSYEKL. V lost 3 bases to trimming and J lost 3 bases; unmatched junction nucleotides: 3. Written as DNA, the CDR3 is TGCGCCAGCAGCCACGGGACTAGTAAAGAGACCCAGTACTTC. Its translation is CASSHGTSKETQYF.

The V call is TRBV6-4, the J call TRBJ1-4; D uncertain. V lost 11 bases to trimming and J lost 10 bases, with 8 bases between them. The CDR3 totals 9 residues. Per the germline V gene, CDR1 is MRHNA and CDR2 is SNTAGT. CDR3 in amino acids: CAHTRKLFF. CDR3 coding DNA: TGTGCCCACACCCGAAAACTGTTTTTT.

This clone appeared once. This chain uses TRBV19 with TRBJ1-1; no firm D call. Per germline, CDR1 LNHDA and CDR2 SQIVND (reference sequence). The CDR3 has 14 residues. V lost 0 bases, J lost 6 bases, and 11 bases lay in between. The CDR3 DNA is TGTGCCAGTAGTATAGATAGCGAAGCACCTGAAGCTTTCTTT. Translating gives CASSIDSEAPEAFF.